The present T cell receptor (beta chain) was sequenced within a study of blood T cell repertoires in COVID-19. About the study: The United States, Italy and Spain supplied acute and convalescent COVID-19 samples. The cDNA or gDNA used as material had been derived from T cells, B-cell-depleted T cells, or PBMCs.

In the authors' workflow: Nucleated cell counts were estimated from reference gene primer amplification. Profiling relied on immunoSEQ multiplex PCR, and the TCRdb table lists in-frame clones only, not all of them. The DNA was the basis for D and trimming; V, J and clone size are from that table. The repertoire holds about 70,000 clones, approximately 86% seen once, with 16% in the top ten. The sample taken for sequencing was peripheral blood. This sequence originates from a man in his forties or fifties with COVID-19, enrolled during active disease.

In DNA form, the CDR3 reads TGTGCCTGGAGAGTTAGGGGGCGTTCTGGAAACACCATATATTTT. This sequence encodes CAWRVRGRSGNTIYF. The chain employs TRBV30 and TRBJ1-3, with TRBD1 matching 7 bases. Trimming at V came to 3 bases and at J to 1 base, leaving 6 bases not matched to a gene. Germline assignment: CDR1 GTSNPN and CDR2 SVGIG (reference sequence). The CDR3 totals 15 residues.